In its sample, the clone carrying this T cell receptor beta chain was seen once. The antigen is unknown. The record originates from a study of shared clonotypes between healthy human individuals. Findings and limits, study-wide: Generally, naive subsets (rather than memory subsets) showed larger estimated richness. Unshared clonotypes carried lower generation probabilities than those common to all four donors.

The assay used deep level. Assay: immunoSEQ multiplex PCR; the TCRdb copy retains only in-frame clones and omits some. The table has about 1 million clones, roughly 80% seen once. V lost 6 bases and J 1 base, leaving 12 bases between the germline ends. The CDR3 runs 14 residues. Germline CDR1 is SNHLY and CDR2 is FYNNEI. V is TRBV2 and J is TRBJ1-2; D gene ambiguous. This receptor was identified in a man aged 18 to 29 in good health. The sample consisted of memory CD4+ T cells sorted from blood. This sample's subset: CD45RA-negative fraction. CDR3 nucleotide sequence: TGTGCCAGCAGGGAGGGAGGGAGTAACTATGGCTACACCTTC. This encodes CASREGGSNYGYTF.